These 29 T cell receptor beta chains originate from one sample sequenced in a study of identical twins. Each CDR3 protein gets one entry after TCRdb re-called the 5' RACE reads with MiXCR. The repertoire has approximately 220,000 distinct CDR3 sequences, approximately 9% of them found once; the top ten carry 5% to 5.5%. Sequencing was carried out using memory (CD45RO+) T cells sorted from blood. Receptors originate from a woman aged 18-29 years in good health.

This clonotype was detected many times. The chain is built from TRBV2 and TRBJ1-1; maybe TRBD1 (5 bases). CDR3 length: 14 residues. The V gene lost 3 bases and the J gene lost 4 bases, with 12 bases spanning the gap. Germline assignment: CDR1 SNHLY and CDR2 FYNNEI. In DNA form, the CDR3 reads TGTGCCAGCAGTGAGGTTAGGGGTGGCACTGAAGCTTTCTTT. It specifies CASSEVRGGTEAFF. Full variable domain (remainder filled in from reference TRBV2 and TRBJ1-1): EPEVTQTPSHQVTQMGQEVILRCVPISNHLYFYWYRQILGQKVEFLVSFYNNEISEKSEIFDDQFSVERPDGSNFTLKIRSTKLEDSAMYFCASSEVRGGTEAFFGQGTRLTVV.

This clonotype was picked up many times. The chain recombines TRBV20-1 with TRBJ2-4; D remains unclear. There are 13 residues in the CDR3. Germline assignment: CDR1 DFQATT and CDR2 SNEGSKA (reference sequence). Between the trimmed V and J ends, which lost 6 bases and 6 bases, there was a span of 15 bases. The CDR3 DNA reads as TGCAGTGCCCAAACCCTCGACCGAAACATTCAGTACTTC. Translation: CSAQTLDRNIQYF.

The CDR3 loop is CSAIRWGLDTQYF. The CDR3 DNA reads as TGCAGTGCGATCCGATGGGGGTTAGATACGCAGTATTTT. The chain couples TRBV20-1 to TRBJ2-3, with D perhaps assigned TRBD1 or TRBD2 (5 bases each). CDR1 DFQATT and CDR2 SNEGSKA come from the germline V gene (reference sequence). There are 13 residues in the CDR3. V lost 6 bases, J lost 5 bases, and 15 bases lay in between.

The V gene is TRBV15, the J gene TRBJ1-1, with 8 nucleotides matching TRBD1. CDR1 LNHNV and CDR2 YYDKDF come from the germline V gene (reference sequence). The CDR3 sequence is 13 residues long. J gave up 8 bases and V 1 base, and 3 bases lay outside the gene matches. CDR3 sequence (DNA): TGTGCCACCAGCAGAGTTAACAGGGGGGAAGCTTTCTTT. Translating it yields CATSRVNRGEAFF.

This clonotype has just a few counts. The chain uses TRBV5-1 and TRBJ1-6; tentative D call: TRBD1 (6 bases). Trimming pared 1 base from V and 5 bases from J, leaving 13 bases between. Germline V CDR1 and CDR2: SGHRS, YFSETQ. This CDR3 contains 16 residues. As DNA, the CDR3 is TGCGCCAGCAGCTTGATGGCAGGGGTAGATAATTCACCCCTCCACTTT. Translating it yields CASSLMAGVDNSPLHF. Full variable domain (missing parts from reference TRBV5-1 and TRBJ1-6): KAGVTQTPRYLIKTRGQQVTLSCSPISGHRSVSWYQQTPGQGLQFLFEYFSETQRNKGNFPGRFSGRQFSNSRSEMNVSTLELGDSALYLCASSLMAGVDNSPLHFGNGTRLTVT.

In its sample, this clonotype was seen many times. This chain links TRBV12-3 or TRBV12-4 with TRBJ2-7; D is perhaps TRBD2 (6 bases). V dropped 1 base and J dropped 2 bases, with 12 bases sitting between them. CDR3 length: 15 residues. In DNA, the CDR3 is TGTGCCAGCAGTTTAGGGAGGGACCTTACCTACGAGCAGTACTTC. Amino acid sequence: CASSLGRDLTYEQYF.

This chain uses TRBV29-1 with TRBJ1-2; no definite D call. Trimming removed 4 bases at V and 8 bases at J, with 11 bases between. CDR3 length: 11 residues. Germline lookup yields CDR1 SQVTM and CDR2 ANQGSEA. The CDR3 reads CSVGRGNGYTF. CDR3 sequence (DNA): TGCAGCGTTGGTCGGGGTAACGGCTACACCTTC.

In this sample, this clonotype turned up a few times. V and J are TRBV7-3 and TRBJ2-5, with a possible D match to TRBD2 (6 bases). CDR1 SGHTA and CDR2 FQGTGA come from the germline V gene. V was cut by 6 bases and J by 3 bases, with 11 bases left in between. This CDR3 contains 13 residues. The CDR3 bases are TGTGCCAGCAGTGTTGGAGGGGAAGAGACCCAGTACTTC. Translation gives CASSVGGEETQYF.

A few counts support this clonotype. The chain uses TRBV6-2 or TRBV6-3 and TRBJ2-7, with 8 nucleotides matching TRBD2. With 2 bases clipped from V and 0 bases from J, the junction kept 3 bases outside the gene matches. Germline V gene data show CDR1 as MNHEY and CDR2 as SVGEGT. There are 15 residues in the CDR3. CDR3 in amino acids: CASSYVGGASYEQYF. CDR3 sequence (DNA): TGTGCCAGCAGTTACGTCGGGGGGGCCTCCTACGAGCAGTACTTC.

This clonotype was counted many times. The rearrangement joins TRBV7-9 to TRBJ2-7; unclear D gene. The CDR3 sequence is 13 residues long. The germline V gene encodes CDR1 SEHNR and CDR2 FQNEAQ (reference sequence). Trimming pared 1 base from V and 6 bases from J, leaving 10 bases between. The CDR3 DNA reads TGTGCCAGCAGCTTAGGGGAACTCGGCGAGCAGTACTTC. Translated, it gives CASSLGELGEQYF.

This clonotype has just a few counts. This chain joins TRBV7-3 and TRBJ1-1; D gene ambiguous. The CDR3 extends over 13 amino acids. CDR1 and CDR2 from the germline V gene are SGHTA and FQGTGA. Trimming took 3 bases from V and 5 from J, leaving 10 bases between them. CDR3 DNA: TGTGCCAGCAGCTTCGCGGAAGGTACTGAAGCTTTCTTT. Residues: CASSFAEGTEAFF.

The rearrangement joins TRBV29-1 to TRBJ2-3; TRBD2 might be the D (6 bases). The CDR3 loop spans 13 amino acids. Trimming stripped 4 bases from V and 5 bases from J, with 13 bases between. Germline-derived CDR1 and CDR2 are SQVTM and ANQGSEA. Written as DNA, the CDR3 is TGCAGCGTTGGCACGGACTACCAAGATACGCAGTATTTT. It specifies CSVGTDYQDTQYF.

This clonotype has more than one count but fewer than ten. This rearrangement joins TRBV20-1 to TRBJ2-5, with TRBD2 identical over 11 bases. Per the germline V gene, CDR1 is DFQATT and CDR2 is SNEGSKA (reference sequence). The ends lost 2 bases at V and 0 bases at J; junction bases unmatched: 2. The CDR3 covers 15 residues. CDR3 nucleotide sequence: TGCAGTGCTAGAACGACTAGCGGGAACCAAGAGACCCAGTACTTC. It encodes CSARTTSGNQETQYF.

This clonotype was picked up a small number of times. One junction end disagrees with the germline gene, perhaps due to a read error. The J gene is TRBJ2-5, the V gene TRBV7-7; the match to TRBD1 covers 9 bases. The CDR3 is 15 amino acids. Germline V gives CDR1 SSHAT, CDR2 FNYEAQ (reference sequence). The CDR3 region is CASSGGTGPGETQYF. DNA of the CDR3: TGTGCTAGCAGCGGAGGGACAGGGCCAGGGGAGACCCAGTACTTC.

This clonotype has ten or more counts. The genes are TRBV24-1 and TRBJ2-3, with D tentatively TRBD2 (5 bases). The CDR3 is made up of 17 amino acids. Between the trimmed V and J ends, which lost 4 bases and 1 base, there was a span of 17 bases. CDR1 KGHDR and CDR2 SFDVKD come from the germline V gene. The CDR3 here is CATSDPEGGGGTDTQYF. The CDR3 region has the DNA TGTGCCACCAGTGACCCCGAGGGTGGAGGAGGCACAGATACGCAGTATTTT.

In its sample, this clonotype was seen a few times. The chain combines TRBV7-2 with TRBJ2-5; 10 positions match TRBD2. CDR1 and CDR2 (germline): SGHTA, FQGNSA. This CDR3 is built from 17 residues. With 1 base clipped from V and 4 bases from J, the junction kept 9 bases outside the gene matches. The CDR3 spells CASSLGLAGVLSETQYF. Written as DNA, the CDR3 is TGTGCCAGCAGCTTAGGGCTAGCGGGAGTTTTATCAGAGACCCAGTACTTC. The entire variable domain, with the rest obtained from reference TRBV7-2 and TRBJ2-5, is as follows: GAGVSQSPSNKVTEKGKDVELRCDPISGHTALYWYRQSLGQGLEFLIYFQGNSAPDKSGLPSDRFSAERTGGSVSTLTIQRTQQEDSAVYLCASSLGLAGVLSETQYFGPGTRLLVL.

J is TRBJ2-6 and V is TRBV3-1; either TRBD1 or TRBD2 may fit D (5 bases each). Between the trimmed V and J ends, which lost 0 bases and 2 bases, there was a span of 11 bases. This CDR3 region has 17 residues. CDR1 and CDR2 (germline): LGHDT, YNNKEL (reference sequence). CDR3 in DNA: TGTGCCAGCAGCCAAGATCTGAGGGGAGCTGGGGCCAACGTCCTGACTTTC. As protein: CASSQDLRGAGANVLTF.

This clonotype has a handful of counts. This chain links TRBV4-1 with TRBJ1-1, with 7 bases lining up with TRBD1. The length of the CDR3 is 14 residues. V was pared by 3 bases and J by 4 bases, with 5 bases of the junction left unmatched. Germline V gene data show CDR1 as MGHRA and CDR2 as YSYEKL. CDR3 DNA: TGCGCCAGCAGCCAGGAGGGGGCGGGCACTGAAGCTTTCTTT. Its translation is CASSQEGAGTEAFF.

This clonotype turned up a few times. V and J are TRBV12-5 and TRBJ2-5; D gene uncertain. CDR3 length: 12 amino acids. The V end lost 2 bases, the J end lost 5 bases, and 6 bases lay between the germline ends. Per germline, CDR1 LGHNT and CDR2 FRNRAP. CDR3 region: CASGLLLETQYF. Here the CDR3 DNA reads TGTGCTAGTGGTTTGCTACTGGAGACCCAGTACTTC.

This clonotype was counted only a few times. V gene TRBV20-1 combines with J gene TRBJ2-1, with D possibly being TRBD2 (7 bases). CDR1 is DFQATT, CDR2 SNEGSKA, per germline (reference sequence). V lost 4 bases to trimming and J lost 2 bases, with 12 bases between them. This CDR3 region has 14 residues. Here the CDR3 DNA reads TGCAGTGCTAAGGGAGGGGGGGCCTACAATGAGCAGTTCTTC. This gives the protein CSAKGGGAYNEQFF.

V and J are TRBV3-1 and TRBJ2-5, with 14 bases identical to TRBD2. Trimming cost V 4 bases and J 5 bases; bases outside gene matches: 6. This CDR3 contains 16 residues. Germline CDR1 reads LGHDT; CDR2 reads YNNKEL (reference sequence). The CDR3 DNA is TGTGCCAGCAGCCGGGGACTAGCGGGGGCCCGCGAGACCCAGTACTTC. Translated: CASSRGLAGARETQYF.

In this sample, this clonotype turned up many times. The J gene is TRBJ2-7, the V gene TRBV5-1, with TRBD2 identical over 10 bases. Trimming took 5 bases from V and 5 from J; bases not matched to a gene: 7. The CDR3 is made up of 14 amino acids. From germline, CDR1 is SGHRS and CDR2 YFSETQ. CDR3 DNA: TGCGCCAGCAGTTCGGGACTAGCGACAAACGAGCAGTACTTC. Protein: CASSSGLATNEQYF.

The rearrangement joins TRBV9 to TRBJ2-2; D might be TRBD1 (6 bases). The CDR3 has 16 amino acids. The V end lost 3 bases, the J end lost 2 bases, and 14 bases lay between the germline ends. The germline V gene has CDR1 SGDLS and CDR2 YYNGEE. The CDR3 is CASSGHPQGNTGELFF. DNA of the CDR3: TGTGCCAGCAGCGGCCACCCACAGGGTAACACCGGGGAGCTGTTTTTT.

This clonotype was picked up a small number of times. The CDR3 nucleotides are TGTGCCAGCAGCTTGGACCAGGGTTATAATTCACCCCTCCACTTT. Its protein is CASSLDQGYNSPLHF. J is TRBJ1-6 and V is TRBV5-6; TRBD1 is a possible D gene (5 bases). V gave up 0 bases and J gave up 4 bases, with 8 bases separating them. Germline V lookup: CDR1 SGHDT, CDR2 YYEEEE. CDR3 length equals 15 residues. Combining the CDR3 with reference TRBV5-6 and TRBJ1-6 gives the whole variable domain DAGVTQSPTHLIKTRGQQVTLRCSPKSGHDTVSWYQQALGQGPQFIFQYYEEEERQRGNFPDRFSGHQFPNYSSELNVNALLLGDSALYLCASSLDQGYNSPLHFGNGTRLTVT.

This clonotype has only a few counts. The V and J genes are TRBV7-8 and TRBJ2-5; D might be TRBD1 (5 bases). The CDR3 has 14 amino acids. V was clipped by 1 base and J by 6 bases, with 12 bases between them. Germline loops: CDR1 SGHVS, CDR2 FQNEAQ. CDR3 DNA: TGTGCCAGCAGCTTAGATTGGGGCTTGAAGACCCAGTACTTC. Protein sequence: CASSLDWGLKTQYF. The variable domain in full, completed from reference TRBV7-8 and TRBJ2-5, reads GAGVSQSPRYKVAKRGQDVALRCDPISGHVSLFWYQQALGQGPEFLTYFQNEAQLDKSGLPSDRFFAERPEGSVSTLKIQRTQQEDSAVYLCASSLDWGLKTQYFGPGTRLLVL.

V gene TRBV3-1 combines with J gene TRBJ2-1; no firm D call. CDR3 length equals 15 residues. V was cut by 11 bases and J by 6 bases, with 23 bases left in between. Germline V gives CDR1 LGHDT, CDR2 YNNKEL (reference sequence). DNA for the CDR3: TGTGCCTCCTGCCCCCCTCGAGGTAGCCTCAATGAGCAGTTCTTC. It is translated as CASCPPRGSLNEQFF.

The CDR3 loop is CASSFPRDRGPGEQFF. CDR3 nucleotide sequence: TGTGCCAGCAGTTTTCCCCGGGACAGGGGGCCTGGTGAGCAGTTCTTC. The rearrangement joins TRBV12-3 or TRBV12-4 to TRBJ2-1; TRBD1 matches 12 bases. The CDR3 is made up of 16 amino acids. V dropped 3 bases and J dropped 9; count of bases not matched to a gene: 9.

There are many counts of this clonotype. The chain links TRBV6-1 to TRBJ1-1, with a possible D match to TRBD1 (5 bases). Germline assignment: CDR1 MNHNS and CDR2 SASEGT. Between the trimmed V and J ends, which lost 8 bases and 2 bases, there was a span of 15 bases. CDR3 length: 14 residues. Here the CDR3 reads CASASGTANTEAFF. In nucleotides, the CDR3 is TGTGCCAGCGCCTCCGGGACGGCCAACACTGAAGCTTTCTTT.

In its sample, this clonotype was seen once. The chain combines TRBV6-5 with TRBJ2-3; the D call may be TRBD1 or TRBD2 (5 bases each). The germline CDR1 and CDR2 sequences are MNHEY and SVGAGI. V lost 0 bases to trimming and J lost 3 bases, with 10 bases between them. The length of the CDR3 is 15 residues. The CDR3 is CASSYSSAGTDTQYF. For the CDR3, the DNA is TGTGCCAGCAGTTACTCTAGCGCAGGGACAGATACGCAGTATTTT.